What follows is one TCR beta chain and its context. Trimming at V came to 3 bases and at J to 2 bases, leaving 7 bases not matched to a gene. From germline, CDR1 is MGHRA and CDR2 YSYEKL. This CDR3 is built from 15 residues. The data stem from a study of T cell changes during pregnancy in multiple sclerosis. Profiling relied on immunoSEQ multiplex PCR, and the TCRdb table lists in-frame clones only, not all of them. The repertoire includes roughly 18,000 clones, approximately 87% of them detected once, and 7.5% to 10% sits in the top ten. The chain couples TRBV4-1 to TRBJ2-7; 7 bases map to TRBD2. This sequence was found in a female donor with multiple sclerosis, enrolled in a pregnancy study. Material: CD8+ T cells from peripheral blood mononuclear cells, obtained after pregnancy. CDR3 residues: CASSQTETSTYEQYF. CDR3 DNA sequence: TGCGCCAGCAGCCAGACTGAGACTAGCACCTACGAGCAGTACTTC.